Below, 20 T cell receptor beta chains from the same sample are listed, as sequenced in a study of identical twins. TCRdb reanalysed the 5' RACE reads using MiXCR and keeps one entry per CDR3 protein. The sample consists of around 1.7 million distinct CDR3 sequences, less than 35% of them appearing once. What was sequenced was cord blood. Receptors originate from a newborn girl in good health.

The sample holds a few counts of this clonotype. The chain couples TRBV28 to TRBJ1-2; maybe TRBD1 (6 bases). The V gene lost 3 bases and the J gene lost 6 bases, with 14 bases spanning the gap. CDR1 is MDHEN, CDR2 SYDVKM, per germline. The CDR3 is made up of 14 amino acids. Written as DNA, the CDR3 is TGTGCCAGCAGTTTGGGGGCCAAGCTAAATGGCTACACCTTC. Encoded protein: CASSLGAKLNGYTF.

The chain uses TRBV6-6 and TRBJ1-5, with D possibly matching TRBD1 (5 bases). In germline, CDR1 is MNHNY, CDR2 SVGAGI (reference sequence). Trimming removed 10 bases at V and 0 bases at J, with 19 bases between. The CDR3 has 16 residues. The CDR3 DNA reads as TGTGCCAAAAGTGACAGTCCACTCTATAGCAATCAGCCCCAGCATTTT. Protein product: CAKSDSPLYSNQPQHF.

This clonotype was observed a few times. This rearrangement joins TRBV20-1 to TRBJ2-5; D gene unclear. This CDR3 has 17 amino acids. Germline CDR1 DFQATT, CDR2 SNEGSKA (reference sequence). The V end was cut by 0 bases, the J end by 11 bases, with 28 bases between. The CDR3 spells CSARDQEKLFGLNEQYF. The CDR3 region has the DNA TGCAGTGCTAGAGATCAAGAAAAGTTGTTCGGCCTCAATGAGCAGTACTTC.

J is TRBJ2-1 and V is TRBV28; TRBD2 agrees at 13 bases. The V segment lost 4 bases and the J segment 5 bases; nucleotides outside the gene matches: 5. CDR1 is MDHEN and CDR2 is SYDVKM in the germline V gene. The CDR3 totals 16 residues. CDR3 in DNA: TGTGCCAGCAGTTCCGCCGGGACTAGCGGGAACAATGAGCAGTTCTTC. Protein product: CASSSAGTSGNNEQFF.

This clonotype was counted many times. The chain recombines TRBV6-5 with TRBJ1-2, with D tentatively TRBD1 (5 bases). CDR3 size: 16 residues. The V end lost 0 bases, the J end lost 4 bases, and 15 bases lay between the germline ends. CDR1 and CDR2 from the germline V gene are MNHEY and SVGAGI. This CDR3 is CASSYSMQGIPYGYTF. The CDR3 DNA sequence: TGTGCCAGCAGTTACTCGATGCAGGGTATTCCCTATGGCTACACCTTC.

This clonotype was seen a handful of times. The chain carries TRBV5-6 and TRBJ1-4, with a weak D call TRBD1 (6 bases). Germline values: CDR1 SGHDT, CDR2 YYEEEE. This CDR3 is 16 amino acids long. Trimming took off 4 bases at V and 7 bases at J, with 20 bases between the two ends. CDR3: CASSKVIAGVREKLFF. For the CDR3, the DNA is TGTGCCAGCAGCAAGGTTATTGCAGGGGTGCGTGAAAAACTGTTTTTT.

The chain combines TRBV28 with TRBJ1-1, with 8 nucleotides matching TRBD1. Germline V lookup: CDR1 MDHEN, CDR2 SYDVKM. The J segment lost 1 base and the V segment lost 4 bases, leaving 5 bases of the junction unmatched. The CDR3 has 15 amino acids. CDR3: CASSWGQAANTEAFF. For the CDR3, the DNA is TGTGCCAGCAGTTGGGGACAGGCGGCGAACACTGAAGCTTTCTTT. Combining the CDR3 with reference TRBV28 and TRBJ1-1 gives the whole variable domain DVKVTQSSRYLVKRTGEKVFLECVQDMDHENMFWYRQDPGLGLRLIYFSYDVKMKEKGDIPEGYSVSREKKERFSLILESASTNQTSMYLCASSWGQAANTEAFFGQGTRLTVV.

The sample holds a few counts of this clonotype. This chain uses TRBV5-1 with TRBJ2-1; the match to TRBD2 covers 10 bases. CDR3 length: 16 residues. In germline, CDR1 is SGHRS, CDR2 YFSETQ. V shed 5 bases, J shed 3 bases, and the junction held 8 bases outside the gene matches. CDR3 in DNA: TGCGCCAGCAGTGTGGGAGCGGGGGGGGTCTACAATGAGCAGTTCTTC. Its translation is CASSVGAGGVYNEQFF.

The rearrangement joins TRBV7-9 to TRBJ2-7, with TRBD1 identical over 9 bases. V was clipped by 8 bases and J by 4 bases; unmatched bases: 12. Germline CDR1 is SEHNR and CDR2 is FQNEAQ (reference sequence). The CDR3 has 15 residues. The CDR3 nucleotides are TGTGCCAGCGGCAAATCGGACAGGGGAAAATACGAGCAGTACTTC. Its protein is CASGKSDRGKYEQYF.

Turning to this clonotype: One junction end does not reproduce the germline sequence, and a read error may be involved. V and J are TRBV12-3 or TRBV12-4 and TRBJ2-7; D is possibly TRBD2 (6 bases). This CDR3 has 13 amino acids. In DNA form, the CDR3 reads TGTGCCGGCAGTTTGGCGGGGAGGTTCGAGCAGTACTTC. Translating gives CAGSLAGRFEQYF.

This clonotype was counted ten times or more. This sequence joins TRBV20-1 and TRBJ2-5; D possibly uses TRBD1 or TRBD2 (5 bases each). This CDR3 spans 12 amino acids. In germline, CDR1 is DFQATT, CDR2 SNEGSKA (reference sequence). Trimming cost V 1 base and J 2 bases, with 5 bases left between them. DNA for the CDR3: TGCAGTGCTAGAGGGGGGCAAGAGACCCAGTACTTC. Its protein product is CSARGGQETQYF.

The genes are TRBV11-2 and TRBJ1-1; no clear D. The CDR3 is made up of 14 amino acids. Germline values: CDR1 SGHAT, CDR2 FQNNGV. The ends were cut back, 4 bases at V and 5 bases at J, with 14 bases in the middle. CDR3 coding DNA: TGTGCCAGCAGCTCACAGCCAAGAGGGACTGAAGCTTTCTTT. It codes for CASSSQPRGTEAFF.

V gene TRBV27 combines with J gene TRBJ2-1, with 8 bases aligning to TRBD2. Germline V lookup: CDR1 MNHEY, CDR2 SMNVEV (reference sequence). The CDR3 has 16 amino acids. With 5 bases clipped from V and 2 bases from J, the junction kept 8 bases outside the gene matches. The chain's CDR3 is CASSPGLGITYNEQFF. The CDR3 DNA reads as TGTGCCAGCAGTCCGGGACTAGGGATCACCTACAATGAGCAGTTCTTC.

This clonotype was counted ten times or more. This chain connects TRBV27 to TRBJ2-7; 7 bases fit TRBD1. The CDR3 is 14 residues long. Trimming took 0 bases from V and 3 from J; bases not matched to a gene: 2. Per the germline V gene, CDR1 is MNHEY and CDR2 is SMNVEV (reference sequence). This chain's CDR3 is CASSLSDRFYEQYF. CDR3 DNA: TGTGCCAGCAGTTTATCGGACAGGTTCTACGAGCAGTACTTC.

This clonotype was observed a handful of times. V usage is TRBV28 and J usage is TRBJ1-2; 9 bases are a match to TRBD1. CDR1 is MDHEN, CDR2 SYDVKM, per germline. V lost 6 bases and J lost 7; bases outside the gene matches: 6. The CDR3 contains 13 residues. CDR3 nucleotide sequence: TGTGCCAGCAGATGGACAGGGGACGCTGGCTACACCTTC. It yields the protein CASRWTGDAGYTF.

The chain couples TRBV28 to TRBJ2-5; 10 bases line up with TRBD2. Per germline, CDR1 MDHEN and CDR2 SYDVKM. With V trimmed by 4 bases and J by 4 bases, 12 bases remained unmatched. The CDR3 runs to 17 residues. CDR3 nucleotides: TGTGCCAGCAGTTCCACTCCTAGCGGGAGTCTGAGAGAGACCCAGTACTTC. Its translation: CASSSTPSGSLRETQYF.

The CDR3 sequence: CAISVDSSGNTIYF. CDR3 nucleotide sequence: TGTGCCATCAGTGTCGACAGCTCTGGAAACACCATATATTTT. V is TRBV10-3 and J is TRBJ1-3; TRBD1 might be the D (5 bases). Trimming pared 4 bases from V and 0 bases from J, leaving 7 bases between. This CDR3 contains 14 residues. The V gene's germline CDR1 is ENHRY and CDR2 SYGVKD.

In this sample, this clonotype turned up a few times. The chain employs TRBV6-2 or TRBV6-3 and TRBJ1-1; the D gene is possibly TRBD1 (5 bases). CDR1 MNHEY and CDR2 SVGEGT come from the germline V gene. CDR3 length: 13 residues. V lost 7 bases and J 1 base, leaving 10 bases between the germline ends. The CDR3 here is CASTSGRNTEAFF. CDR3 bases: TGTGCCAGCACGTCGGGACGGAACACTGAAGCTTTCTTT.

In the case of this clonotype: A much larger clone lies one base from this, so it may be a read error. The CDR3: CVSSLDFSSYEQYF. As DNA, the CDR3 is TGCGTCAGCAGCCTGGACTTTAGCTCCTACGAGCAGTACTTC. The chain uses TRBV4-1 and TRBJ2-7; D is perhaps TRBD2 (5 bases). CDR1 is MGHRA and CDR2 is YSYEKL in the germline V gene. This CDR3 contains 14 residues.

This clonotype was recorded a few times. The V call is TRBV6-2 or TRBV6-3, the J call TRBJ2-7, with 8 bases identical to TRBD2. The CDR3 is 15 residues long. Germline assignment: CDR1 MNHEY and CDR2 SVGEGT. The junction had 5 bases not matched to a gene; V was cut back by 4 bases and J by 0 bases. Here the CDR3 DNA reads TGTGCCAGCAGTTTTGTACTAGCGGTCTCCTACGAGCAGTACTTC. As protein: CASSFVLAVSYEQYF.